These T cell receptor beta chains were read from a single sample in a study of blood T cell repertoires in COVID-19. Clones were sequenced by immunoSEQ multiplex PCR, and TCRdb holds only the in-frame ones, with some missing. Seen here are 220,000 or so clones, around 84% observed once, and the top ten hold about 5.1%. Material: peripheral blood. Receptors originate from a woman aged 55-70 years who had recovered from COVID-19. Both conserved end residues are trimmed from each CDR3. Each record gives: J gene, D gene, V gene, clone size, CDR3 protein. The D gene is left open where the match is weak. Expanded clones are given a class, and other clones once, few, many or no size at all.

J: TRBJ2-7
D: TRBD2
V: TRBV25-1
size: -
CDR3: ASSTLAEAYEQY

J: TRBJ2-5
D: TRBD2
V: TRBV4-3
size: -
CDR3: ASSPGTSGRGNQETQY

J: TRBJ1-2
D: -
V: TRBV4-2
size: -
CDR3: ASSQDFAITSGYT

J: TRBJ2-2
D: -
V: TRBV4-1
size: once
CDR3: ASSQVGRNTGELF

J: TRBJ2-7
D: TRBD1
V: TRBV4-2
size: -
CDR3: ASSPLGQTYEQY

J: TRBJ2-1
D: TRBD2
V: TRBV5-1
size: once
CDR3: ASSWGGLAGHNEQF

J: TRBJ1-2
D: TRBD1
V: TRBV19
size: -
CDR3: ASSTRDRLRDGYT

J: TRBJ2-3
D: -
V: TRBV24-1
size: -
CDR3: ATSDYSGTQY

J: TRBJ1-1
D: -
V: TRBV3-1/TRBV3-2
size: -
CDR3: ASSQERNTEAF

J: TRBJ1-2
D: -
V: TRBV2
size: -
CDR3: ASSGLGNRAQRYGYT

J: TRBJ1-5
D: -
V: TRBV6-5
size: -
CDR3: ASSWRGNSNQPQH

J: TRBJ2-3
D: TRBD2
V: TRBV27
size: -
CDR3: ASSSLLAGGPQDTQY

J: TRBJ2-7
D: TRBD1
V: TRBV30
size: -
CDR3: AATGVISYEQY

J: TRBJ2-3
D: TRBD2
V: TRBV15
size: -
CDR3: ATSRGISSGGLDTQY

J: TRBJ2-1
D: -
V: TRBV7-9
size: -
CDR3: ASSLAPGVPYNEQF

J: TRBJ1-1
D: -
V: TRBV9
size: -
CDR3: ASSVAPGLLNGNTEAF

J: TRBJ2-3
D: TRBD2
V: TRBV15
size: -
CDR3: ATSSGLVHTDTQY

J: TRBJ2-4
D: TRBD1
V: TRBV5-1
size: -
CDR3: ASSLVAGGPNIQY

J: TRBJ2-5
D: TRBD1
V: TRBV30
size: -
CDR3: AWEGGQIQETQY

J: TRBJ2-3
D: -
V: TRBV11-3
size: -
CDR3: ASSWRGTDTQY

J: TRBJ2-3
D: TRBD2
V: TRBV20-1
size: -
CDR3: SAERGDTQY

J: TRBJ2-5
D: -
V: TRBV5-4
size: -
CDR3: ASSLLIAKETQY

J: TRBJ2-4
D: -
V: TRBV7-2
size: -
CDR3: ASSPGAAKNIQY

J: TRBJ1-1
D: TRBD1
V: TRBV27
size: -
CDR3: ASSLTGVSLVTEAF

J: TRBJ1-4
D: TRBD1
V: TRBV11-2
size: once
CDR3: ASSSLLQGAREKLF

J: TRBJ1-1
D: -
V: TRBV6-1
size: -
CDR3: ASSDRDYTEAF

J: TRBJ2-2
D: -
V: TRBV5-1
size: -
CDR3: ASSLVGSNTGELF

J: TRBJ1-2
D: -
V: TRBV5-4
size: -
CDR3: ASSGGGEMGYGYT

J: TRBJ2-2
D: TRBD1
V: TRBV7-9
size: -
CDR3: ASSLGQGHGELF

J: TRBJ1-3
D: TRBD1
V: TRBV4-1
size: -
CDR3: ASSQTGTGILSGNTIY

J: TRBJ2-2
D: TRBD2
V: TRBV4-1
size: once
CDR3: ASSPGGATGELF

J: TRBJ2-1
D: TRBD1
V: TRBV4-2
size: -
CDR3: ASSPGTGENEQF

J: TRBJ1-2
D: -
V: TRBV6-2/TRBV6-3
size: -
CDR3: ASSASVVDGYT

J: TRBJ2-3
D: TRBD2
V: TRBV24-1
size: -
CDR3: ATSDPGTSGGVDTQY

J: TRBJ1-2
D: -
V: TRBV20-1
size: -
CDR3: SARDYLGYT

J: TRBJ2-2
D: TRBD2
V: TRBV7-2
size: -
CDR3: ASSLWGLAGGTGELF

J: TRBJ2-7
D: TRBD1
V: TRBV5-1
size: few
CDR3: ASSLQGAQFAEQY

J: TRBJ2-5
D: -
V: TRBV12-3/TRBV12-4
size: -
CDR3: ASSLARVETQY

J: TRBJ2-5
D: -
V: TRBV7-3
size: -
CDR3: ASSPRAGTFETQY

J: TRBJ2-1
D: TRBD1
V: TRBV2
size: -
CDR3: ASSNQDRGGNEQF

J: TRBJ2-3
D: -
V: TRBV19
size: -
CDR3: ASSDGGVGLGAQY

J: TRBJ1-6
D: -
V: TRBV10-3
size: once
CDR3: AISDSSGGGRSPLH

J: TRBJ1-1
D: -
V: TRBV20-1
size: many
CDR3: SASNREGFTSEAF